This passage covers 2 T cell receptor beta chains from one sample sequenced in a study of blood T cell repertoires in COVID-19. TCRdb's table, derived via immunoSEQ multiplex PCR, lists solely in-frame clones and lacks some. The repertoire holds around 98,000 clones, approximately 72% seen once, with approximately 25% in the top ten. The material sequenced was peripheral blood. The receptors originated from a man aged 70-80 years with acute or convalescent COVID-19.

This clone was counted once. The V call is TRBV2, the J call TRBJ1-6; 8 bases align to TRBD1. This CDR3 has 16 amino acids. Per the germline V gene, CDR1 is SNHLY and CDR2 is FYNNEI. V shed 4 bases and J 4 bases; nucleotides not matched to a gene: 6. The CDR3 spells CASSVAGGDYNSPLHF. CDR3 DNA sequence: TGTGCCAGCAGTGTAGCAGGGGGCGATTATAATTCACCCCTCCACTTT.

The chain joins TRBV6-2 or TRBV6-3 to TRBJ2-7, with 14 bases lining up with TRBD2. Germline values: CDR1 MNHEY, CDR2 SVGEGT. V lost 0 bases and J lost 5; bases outside the gene matches: 3. The CDR3 is 16 amino acids. CDR3 sequence reads: CASSYSTSGRAHEQYF. CDR3 DNA sequence: TGTGCCAGCAGTTACTCGACTAGCGGGAGGGCCCACGAGCAGTACTTC.